The T cell receptor beta chain described here comes from a study of cytomegalovirus exposure and HLA in healthy donors. Points on this clone: Its specificity is not known.

This CDR3 comprises 14 residues. Germline V gene data show CDR1 as SGHNT and CDR2 as YENEEA. Between the trimmed V and J ends, which lost 3 bases and 2 bases, there was a span of 7 bases. Notes on the study in general: Analysis performed later showed TCR beta chains linked to HLA being more clonally expanded than equally common others.

Vbeta (60) and Jbeta (13) primers were used in the PCR. TCRdb keeps only in-frame clones here, not all; method: immunoSEQ multiplex PCR. This sample has some 140,000 clones; approximately 74% occur once, and the top ten carry 2.1%. The V call is TRBV11-3, the J call TRBJ2-2; D might be TRBD1 (5 bases). This sequence originates from a man aged 25-45 years in good health and CMV-seronegative. The material sequenced was PBMCs. The CDR3 bases are TGTGCCAGCAGCTTCAGGGTTAACACCGGGGAGCTGTTTTTT. Translation gives CASSFRVNTGELFF.